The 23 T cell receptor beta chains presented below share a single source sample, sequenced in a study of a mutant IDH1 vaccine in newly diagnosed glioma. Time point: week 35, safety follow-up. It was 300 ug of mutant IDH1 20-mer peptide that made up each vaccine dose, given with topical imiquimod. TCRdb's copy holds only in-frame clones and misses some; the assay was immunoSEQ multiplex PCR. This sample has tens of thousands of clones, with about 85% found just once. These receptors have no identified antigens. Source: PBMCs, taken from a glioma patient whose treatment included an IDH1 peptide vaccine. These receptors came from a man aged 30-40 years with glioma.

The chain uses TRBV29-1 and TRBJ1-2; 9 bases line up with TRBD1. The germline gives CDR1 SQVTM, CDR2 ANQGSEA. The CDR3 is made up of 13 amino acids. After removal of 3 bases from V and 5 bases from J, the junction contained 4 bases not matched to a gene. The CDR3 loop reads CSVEGQGVYGYTF. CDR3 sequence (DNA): TGCAGCGTTGAGGGACAGGGTGTTTATGGCTACACCTTC.

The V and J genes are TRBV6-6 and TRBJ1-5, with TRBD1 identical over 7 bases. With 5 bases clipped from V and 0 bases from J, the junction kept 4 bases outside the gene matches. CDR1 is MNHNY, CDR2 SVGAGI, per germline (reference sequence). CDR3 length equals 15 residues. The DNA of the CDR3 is TGTGCCAGCAGTCGGACAGGTTATAGCAATCAGCCCCAGCATTTT. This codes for CASSRTGYSNQPQHF.

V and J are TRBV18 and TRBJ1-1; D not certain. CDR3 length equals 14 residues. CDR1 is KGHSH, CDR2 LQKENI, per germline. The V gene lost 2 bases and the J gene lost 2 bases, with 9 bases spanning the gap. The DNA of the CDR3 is TGTGCCAGCTCACCAAGCGGATCCAACACTGAAGCTTTCTTT. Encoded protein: CASSPSGSNTEAFF.

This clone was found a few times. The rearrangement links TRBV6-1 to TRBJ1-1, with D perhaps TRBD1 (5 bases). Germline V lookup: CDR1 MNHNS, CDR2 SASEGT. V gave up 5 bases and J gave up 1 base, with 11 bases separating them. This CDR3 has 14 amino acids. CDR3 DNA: TGTGCCAGCAGTCGGACATATTCGAACACTGAAGCTTTCTTT. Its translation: CASSRTYSNTEAFF.

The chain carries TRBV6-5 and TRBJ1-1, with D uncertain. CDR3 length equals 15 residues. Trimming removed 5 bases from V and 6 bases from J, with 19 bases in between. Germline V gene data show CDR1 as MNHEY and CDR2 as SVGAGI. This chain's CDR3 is CASSTQPEVVAEAFF. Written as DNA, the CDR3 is TGTGCCAGCAGTACCCAGCCAGAAGTAGTCGCTGAAGCTTTCTTT.

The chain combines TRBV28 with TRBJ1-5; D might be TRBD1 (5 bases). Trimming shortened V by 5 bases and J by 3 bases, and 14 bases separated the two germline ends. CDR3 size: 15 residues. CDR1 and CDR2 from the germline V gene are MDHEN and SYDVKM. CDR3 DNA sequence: TGTGCCAGCAGTACCCGGACAAGACTCAATCAGCCCCAGCATTTT. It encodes CASSTRTRLNQPQHF.

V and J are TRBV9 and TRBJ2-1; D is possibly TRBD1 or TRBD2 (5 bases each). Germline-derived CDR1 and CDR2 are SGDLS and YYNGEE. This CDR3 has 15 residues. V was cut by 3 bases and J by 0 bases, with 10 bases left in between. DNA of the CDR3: TGTGCCAGCAGCGGAGGGGAGAGCTCCTACAATGAGCAGTTCTTC. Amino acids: CASSGGESSYNEQFF.

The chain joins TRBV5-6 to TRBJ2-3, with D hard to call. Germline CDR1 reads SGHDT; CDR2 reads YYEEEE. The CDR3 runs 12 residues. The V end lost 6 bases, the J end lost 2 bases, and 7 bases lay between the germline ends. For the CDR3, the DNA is TGTGCCAGCAAGGCCACCACAGATACGCAGTATTTT. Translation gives CASKATTDTQYF. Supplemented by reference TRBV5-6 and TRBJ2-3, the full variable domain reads DAGVTQSPTHLIKTRGQQVTLRCSPKSGHDTVSWYQQALGQGPQFIFQYYEEEERQRGNFPDRFSGHQFPNYSSELNVNALLLGDSALYLCASKATTDTQYFGPGTRLTVL.

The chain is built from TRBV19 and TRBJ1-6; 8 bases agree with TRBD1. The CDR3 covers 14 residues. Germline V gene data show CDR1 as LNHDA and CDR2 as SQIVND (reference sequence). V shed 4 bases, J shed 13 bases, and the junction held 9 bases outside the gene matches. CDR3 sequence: CASSTGTGLIPLHF. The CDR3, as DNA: TGTGCCAGTAGTACCGGGACAGGCCTCATCCCCCTCCACTTT.

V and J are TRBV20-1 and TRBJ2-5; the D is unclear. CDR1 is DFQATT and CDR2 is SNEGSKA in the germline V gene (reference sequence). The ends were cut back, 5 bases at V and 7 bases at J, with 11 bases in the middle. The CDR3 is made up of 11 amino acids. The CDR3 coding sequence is TGCAGTGCTGGCCCCCAGTGGACCCAGTACTTC. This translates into CSAGPQWTQYF.

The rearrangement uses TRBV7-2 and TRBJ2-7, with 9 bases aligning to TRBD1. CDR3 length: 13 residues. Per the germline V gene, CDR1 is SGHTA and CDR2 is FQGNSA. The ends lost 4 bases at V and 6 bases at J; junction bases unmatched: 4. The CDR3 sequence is CASSSRQGGEQYF. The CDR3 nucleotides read TGTGCCAGCAGCTCCAGACAGGGGGGCGAGCAGTACTTC.

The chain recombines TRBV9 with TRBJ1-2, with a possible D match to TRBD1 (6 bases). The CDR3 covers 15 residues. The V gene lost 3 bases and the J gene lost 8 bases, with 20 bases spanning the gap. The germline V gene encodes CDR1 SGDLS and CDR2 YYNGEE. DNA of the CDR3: TGTGCCAGCAGCGCGAATTCCGGGACACCGTACGGCTACACCTTC. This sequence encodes CASSANSGTPYGYTF.

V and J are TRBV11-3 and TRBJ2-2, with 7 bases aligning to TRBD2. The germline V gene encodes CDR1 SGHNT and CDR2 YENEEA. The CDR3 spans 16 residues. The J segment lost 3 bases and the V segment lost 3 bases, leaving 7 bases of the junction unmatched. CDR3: CASSFGGKRDTGELFF. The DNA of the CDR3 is TGTGCCAGCAGCTTCGGGGGGAAGAGGGACACCGGGGAGCTGTTTTTT.

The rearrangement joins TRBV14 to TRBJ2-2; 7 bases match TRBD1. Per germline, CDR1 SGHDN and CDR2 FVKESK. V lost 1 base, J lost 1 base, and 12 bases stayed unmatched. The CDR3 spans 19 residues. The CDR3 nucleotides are TGTGCCAGCAGCCAAGGGTATCGTATGGGACAGTGGAACACCGGGGAGCTGTTTTTT. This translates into CASSQGYRMGQWNTGELFF.

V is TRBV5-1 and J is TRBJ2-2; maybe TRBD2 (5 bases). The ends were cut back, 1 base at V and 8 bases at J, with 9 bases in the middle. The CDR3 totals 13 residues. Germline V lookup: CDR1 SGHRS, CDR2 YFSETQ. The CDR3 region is CASSLFGEGELFF. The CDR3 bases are TGCGCCAGCAGCTTGTTCGGGGAAGGGGAGCTGTTTTTT.

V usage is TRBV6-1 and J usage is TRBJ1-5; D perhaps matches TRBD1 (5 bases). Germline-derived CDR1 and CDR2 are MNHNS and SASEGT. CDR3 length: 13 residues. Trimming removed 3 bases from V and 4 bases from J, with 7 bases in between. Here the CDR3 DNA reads TGTGCCAGCAGTGATCAGGGAAATCAGCCCCAGCATTTT. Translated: CASSDQGNQPQHF.

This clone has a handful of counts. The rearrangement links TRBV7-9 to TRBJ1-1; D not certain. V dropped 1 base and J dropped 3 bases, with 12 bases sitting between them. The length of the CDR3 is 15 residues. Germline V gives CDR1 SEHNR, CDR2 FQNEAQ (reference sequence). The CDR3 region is CASSLEGLRDTEAFF. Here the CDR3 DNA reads TGTGCCAGCAGCTTAGAAGGGTTGAGGGACACTGAAGCTTTCTTT.

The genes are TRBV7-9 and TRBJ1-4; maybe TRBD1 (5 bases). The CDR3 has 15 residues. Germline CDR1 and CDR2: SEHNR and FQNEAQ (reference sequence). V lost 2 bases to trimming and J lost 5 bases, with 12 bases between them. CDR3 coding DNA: TGTGCCAGCAGCTTACAGGGCCGGGCAAATGAAAAACTGTTTTTT. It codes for CASSLQGRANEKLFF.

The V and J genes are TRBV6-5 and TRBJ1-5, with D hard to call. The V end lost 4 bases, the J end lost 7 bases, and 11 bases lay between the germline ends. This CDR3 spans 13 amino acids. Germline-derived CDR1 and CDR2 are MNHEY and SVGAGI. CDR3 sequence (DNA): TGTGCCAGCAGTTTGACAAGCGGGCAGCCCCAGCATTTT. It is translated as CASSLTSGQPQHF.

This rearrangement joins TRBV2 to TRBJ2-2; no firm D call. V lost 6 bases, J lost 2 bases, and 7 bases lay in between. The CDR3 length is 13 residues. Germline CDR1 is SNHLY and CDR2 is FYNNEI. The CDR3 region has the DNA TGTGCCAGCAGCACGACCAACACCGGGGAGCTGTTTTTT. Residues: CASSTTNTGELFF.

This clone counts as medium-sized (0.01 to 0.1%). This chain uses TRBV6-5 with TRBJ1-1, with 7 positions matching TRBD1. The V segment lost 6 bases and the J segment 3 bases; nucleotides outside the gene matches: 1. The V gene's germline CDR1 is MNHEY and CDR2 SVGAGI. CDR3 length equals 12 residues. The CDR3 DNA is TGTGCCAGCAGAGGGGGCCACACTGAAGCTTTCTTT. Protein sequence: CASRGGHTEAFF.

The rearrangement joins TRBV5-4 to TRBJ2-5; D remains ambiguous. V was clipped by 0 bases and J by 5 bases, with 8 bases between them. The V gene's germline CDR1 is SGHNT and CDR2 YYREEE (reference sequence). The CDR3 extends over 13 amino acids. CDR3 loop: CASSLGVVETQYF. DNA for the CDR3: TGTGCCAGCAGCTTGGGGGTTGTGGAGACCCAGTACTTC.

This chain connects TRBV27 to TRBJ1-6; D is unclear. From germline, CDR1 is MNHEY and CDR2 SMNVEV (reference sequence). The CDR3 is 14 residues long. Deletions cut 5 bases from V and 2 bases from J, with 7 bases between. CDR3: CASSTLTYNSPLHF. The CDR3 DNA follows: TGTGCCAGCAGTACCCTCACCTATAATTCACCCCTCCACTTT.